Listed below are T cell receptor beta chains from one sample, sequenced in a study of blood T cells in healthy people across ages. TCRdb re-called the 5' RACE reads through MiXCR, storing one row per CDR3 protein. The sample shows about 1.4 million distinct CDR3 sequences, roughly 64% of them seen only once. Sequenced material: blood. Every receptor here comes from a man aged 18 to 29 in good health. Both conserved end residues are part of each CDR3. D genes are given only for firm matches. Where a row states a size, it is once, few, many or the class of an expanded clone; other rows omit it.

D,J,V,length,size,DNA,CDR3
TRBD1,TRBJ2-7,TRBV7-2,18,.,TGTGCCAGCAGCTTACCCTCAGGGGGAGGACAGGGGTCCTACGAGCAGTACTTC,CASSLPSGGGQGSYEQYF
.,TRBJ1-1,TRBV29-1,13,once,TGCAGCGTTGTGAGGGCCGAGGACACTGAAGCTTTCTTT,CSVVRAEDTEAFF
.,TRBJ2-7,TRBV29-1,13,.,TGCAGCGTTAAGCGGAAGTCCTACAATGAGCAGTACTTC,CSVKRKSYNEQYF
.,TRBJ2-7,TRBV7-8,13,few,TGTGCCAGCCGCTCGTGGATGACCTACGAGCAGTACTTC,CASRSWMTYEQYF
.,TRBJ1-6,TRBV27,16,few,TGTGCCAGCAGTTGGAGGCCAAGCTCCTATAATTCACCCCTCCACTTT,CASSWRPSSYNSPLHF
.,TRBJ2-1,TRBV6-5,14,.,TGTGCCACCAGTGAGGGAATCAGGTTAAATGAGCAGTTCTTC,CATSEGIRLNEQFF
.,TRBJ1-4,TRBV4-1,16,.,TGCGCCAGCAGCCTTTTGTTGGGGGAGACGGATGAAAAACTGTTTTTT,CASSLLLGETDEKLFF
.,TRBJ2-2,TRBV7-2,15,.,TGTGCCAGCAGCTTAGGGCGGCAGAACACCGGGGAGCTGTTTTTT,CASSLGRQNTGELFF
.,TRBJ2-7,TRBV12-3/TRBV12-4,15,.,TGTGCCAGCAGTGAGAACCGGGACTCCTCCTACGAGCAGTACTTC,CASSENRDSSYEQYF
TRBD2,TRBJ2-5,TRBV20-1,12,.,TGCAGTGCTAATGGCGGGGGTGAGACCCAGTACTTC,CSANGGGETQYF
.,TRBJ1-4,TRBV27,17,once,TGTGCCAGCAGTCCGACTACAGGGAGAGCGGTAAATGAAAAACTGTTTTTT,CASSPTTGRAVNEKLFF
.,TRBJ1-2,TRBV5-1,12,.,TGCGCCAGCTGGAGGGAGTCCGCTGGCTACACCTTC,CASWRESAGYTF
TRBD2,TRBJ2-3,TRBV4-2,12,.,TGTGCCAGCGGGACTAGCGGTCTCACGCAGTATTTT,CASGTSGLTQYF
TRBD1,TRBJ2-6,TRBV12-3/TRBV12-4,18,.,TGTGCCACCGAATCTAGGGACAGGGGGCCCTCTGGGGCCAACGTCCTGACTTTC,CATESRDRGPSGANVLTF
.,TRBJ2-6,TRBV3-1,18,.,TGTGCCAGCAGTCAGAGCTATCTTACAGGGTCTGGGGCCAACGTCCTGACTTTC,CASSQSYLTGSGANVLTF
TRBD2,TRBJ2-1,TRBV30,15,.,TGTGCCTGGGCACTAGGGACTAGCGGTCTGGAAGAGCAGTTCTTC,CAWALGTSGLEEQFF
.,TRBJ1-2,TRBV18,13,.,TGTGCCAGCTCTCAGGACATTTACTATGGCTACACCTTC,CASSQDIYYGYTF
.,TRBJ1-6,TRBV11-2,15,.,TGTGCCAGCAGCAAGGGACGCTACTATAATTCACCCCTCCACTTT,CASSKGRYYNSPLHF
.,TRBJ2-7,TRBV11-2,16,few,TGTGCCAGCAGCTTAAATGGGGATTTAGCCGCCTACGAGCAGTACTTC,CASSLNGDLAAYEQYF
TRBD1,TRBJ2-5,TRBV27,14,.,TGTGCCAGCAGTTCCGGGACAGACTTAGAGACCCAGTACTTC,CASSSGTDLETQYF
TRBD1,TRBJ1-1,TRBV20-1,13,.,TGCGGTGCCCGCCGGGACAGTAGCACTGAAGCTTTCTTT,CGARRDSSTEAFF
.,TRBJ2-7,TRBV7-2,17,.,TGTGCCAGCAGCTTATATGGGGGGTACAGGGACCCATACGAGCAGTACTTC,CASSLYGGYRDPYEQYF
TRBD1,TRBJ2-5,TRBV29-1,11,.,TGCAGCGTTAGACAGGGCTGGGAGCAGTACTTC,CSVRQGWEQYF
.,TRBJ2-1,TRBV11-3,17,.,TGTGCCAGCAGCTTGGGGGTCAGGGAAATCAGGGGCGATGAGCAGTTCTTC,CASSLGVREIRGDEQFF
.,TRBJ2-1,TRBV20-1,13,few,TGCAGTGCTAGAGATTTGGGGTACAATGAGCAGTTCTTC,CSARDLGYNEQFF
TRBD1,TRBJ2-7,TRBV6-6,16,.,TGTGCCAGCAGTACCCAGCCGGGACAGGAGTTCTACGAGCAGTACTTC,CASSTQPGQEFYEQYF
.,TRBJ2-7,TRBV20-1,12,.,TGCAGTGCTAGAGAGTTTGGGTACGAGCAGTACTTC,CSAREFGYEQYF
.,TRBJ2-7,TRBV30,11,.,TGTGCCTGGATCGAGGGTTACGAGCAGTACTTC,CAWIEGYEQYF
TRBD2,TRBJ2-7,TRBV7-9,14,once,TGTGCCAGCAGCGTAGAGCGGGATAGCTACGAGCAGTACTTC,CASSVERDSYEQYF
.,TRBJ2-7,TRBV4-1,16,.,TGCGCCAGCAGCCAAGAATTTGCACTGACGCCAAGTGAGCAGTACTTC,CASSQEFALTPSEQYF
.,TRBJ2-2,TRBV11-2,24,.,.,CASSTRDRSYNEQFFGPGTGELFF
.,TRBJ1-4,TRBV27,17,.,TGTGCCAGCAAGGGGCCAGCAGCTGGGGCCGCGGCTGAAAAACTGTTTTTT,CASKGPAAGAAAEKLFF
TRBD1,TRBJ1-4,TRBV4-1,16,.,TGCGCCAGCAGCCCTTTACCGGGACAGGGGGACGAAAAACTGTTTTTT,CASSPLPGQGDEKLFF
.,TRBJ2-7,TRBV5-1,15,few,TGCGCCAGCAGCGGGGGAGGATTGGTGGGCTACGAGCAGTACTTC,CASSGGGLVGYEQYF
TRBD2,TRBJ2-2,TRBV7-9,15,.,TGTGCCAGCAGCTCCTGGCTAGCGGGGGCCGGGGAGCTGTTTTTT,CASSSWLAGAGELFF
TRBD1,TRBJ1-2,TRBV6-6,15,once,TGTGCCAGCAGTTACCATGACAGGGGTGATCGGGGCTACACCTTC,CASSYHDRGDRGYTF
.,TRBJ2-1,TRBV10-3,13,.,TGTGCCATCAGTGACCTTGAAGGGAGTGAGCAGTTCTTC,CAISDLEGSEQFF
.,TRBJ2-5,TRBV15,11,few,TGTGCCACCAGCCTCAGGGAGACCCAGTACTTC,CATSLRETQYF
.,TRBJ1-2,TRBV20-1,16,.,TGCAGTGCTAGAGATCCAGACCTTCGAGGGATCGGTGGCTACACCTTC,CSARDPDLRGIGGYTF
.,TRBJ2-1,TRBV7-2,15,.,TGTGCCAGCAGCCCCTCAGGTGGACAGAGGCGTCGTCAGTTCTTC,CASSPSGGQRRRQFF
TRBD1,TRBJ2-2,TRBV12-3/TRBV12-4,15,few,TGTGCCAGCACACCGGGACAGGGGAACACCGGGGAGCTGTTTTTT,CASTPGQGNTGELFF
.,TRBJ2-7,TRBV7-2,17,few,TGTGCCAGCAGCTTAAGGGGACTGACTAGTTCCGTCTACGAGCAGTACTTC,CASSLRGLTSSVYEQYF
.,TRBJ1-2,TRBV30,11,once,TGTGCCTGGACAGGGGTATATGGCTACACCTTC,CAWTGVYGYTF
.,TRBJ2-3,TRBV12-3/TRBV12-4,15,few,TGTGCCAGCTTGCCCTGGGACGGCATCACAGATACGCAGTATTTT,CASLPWDGITDTQYF
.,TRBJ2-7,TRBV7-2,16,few,TGTGCCAGCAGCTTACCAACCGGGACGCTCTCCTACGAGCAGTACTTC,CASSLPTGTLSYEQYF